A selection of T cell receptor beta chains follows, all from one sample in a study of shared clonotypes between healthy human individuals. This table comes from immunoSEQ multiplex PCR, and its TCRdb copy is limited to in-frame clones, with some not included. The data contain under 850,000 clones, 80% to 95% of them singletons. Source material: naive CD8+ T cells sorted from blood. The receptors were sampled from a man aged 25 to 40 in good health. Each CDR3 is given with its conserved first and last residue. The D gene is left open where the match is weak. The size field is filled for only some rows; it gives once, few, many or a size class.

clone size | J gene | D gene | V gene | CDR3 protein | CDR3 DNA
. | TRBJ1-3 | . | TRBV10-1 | CASSDSRASSGGNTIYF | TGCGCCAGCAGTGATTCCCGGGCTTCCTCTGGCGGAAACACCATATATTTT
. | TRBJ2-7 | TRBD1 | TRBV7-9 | CASSQALQRDSSYEQYF | TGTGCCAGCAGCCAAGCACTTCAACGGGACAGTTCCTACGAGCAGTACTTC
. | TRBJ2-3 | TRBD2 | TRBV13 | CASSSSTSGSTDTQYF | TGTGCCAGCAGCTCGTCGACTAGCGGGAGCACAGATACGCAGTATTTT
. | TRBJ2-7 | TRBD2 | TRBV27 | CASSLSAGGLSYEQYF | TGTGCCAGCAGTTTATCAGCGGGAGGGCTCTCCTACGAGCAGTACTTC
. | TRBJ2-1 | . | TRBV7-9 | CASSLGEVGEQFF | TGTGCCAGCAGCTTAGGGGAGGTGGGAGAGCAGTTCTTC
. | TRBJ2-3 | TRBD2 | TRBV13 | CASSLVSLAGAPSTDTQYF | TGTGCCAGCAGCTTAGTTTCGCTAGCGGGAGCCCCTAGCACAGATACGCAGTATTTT
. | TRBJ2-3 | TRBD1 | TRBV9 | CASSVAGTGHTDTQYF | TGTGCCAGCAGCGTAGCTGGGACAGGGCACACAGATACGCAGTATTTT
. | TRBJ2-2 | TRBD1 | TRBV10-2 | CASSETGGSGELFF | TGCGCCAGCAGTGAAACAGGGGGCTCCGGGGAGCTGTTTTTT
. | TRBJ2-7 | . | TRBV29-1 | CSVELASSYEQYF | TGCAGCGTTGAGCTAGCTAGCTCCTACGAGCAGTACTTC
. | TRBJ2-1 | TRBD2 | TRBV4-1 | CASSQGPPWTSGNYNEQFF | TGCGCCAGCAGCCAAGGACCCCCCTGGACTAGCGGGAACTACAATGAGCAGTTCTTC
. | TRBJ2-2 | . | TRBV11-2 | CASSSLVPGTGELFF | TGTGCCAGCAGCTCCCTAGTACCTGGGACCGGGGAGCTGTTTTTT
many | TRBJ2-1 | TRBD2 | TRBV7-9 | CASSPQIAGGPAYNEQFF | TGTGCCAGCAGTCCCCAGATAGCGGGAGGGCCGGCGTACAATGAGCAGTTCTTC
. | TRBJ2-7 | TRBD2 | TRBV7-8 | CASSNGLAAYEQYF | TGTGCCAGCAGTAATGGACTAGCGGCCTACGAGCAGTACTTC
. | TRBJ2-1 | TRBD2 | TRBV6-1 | CASRRGLAGDEQFF | TGTGCCAGCAGGAGGGGACTAGCGGGAGATGAGCAGTTCTTC
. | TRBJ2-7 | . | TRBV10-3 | CAIRGDGTAYEQYF | TGTGCCATCAGGGGAGACGGAACAGCCTACGAGCAGTACTTC
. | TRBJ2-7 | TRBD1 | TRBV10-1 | CASRDSEGYEQYF | TGCGCCAGCCGGGACAGCGAAGGCTACGAGCAGTACTTC
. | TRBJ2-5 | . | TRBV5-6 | CASSLDRDETQYF | TGTGCCAGCAGCTTGGACAGGGACGAGACCCAGTACTTC
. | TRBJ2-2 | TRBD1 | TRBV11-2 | CASSGGRGVMDRGPGELFF | TGTGCCAGCAGCGGTGGACGTGGGGTAATGGACAGGGGACCCGGGGAGCTGTTTTTT
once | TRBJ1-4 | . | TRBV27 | CASRPRQVNEKLFF | TGTGCCAGCAGACCTCGACAGGTTAATGAAAAACTGTTTTTT
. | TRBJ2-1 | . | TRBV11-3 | CASSPQQSGDGGEQFF | TGTGCCAGCAGCCCCCAACAAAGCGGAGACGGAGGCGAGCAGTTCTTC
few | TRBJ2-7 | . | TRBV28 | CASSFVAITYEQYF | TGTGCCAGCAGTTTCGTCGCGATCACCTACGAGCAGTACTTC
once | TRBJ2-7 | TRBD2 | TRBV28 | CASSLPSGEGLADEQYF | TGTGCCAGCAGTCTACCGTCGGGGGAGGGCCTGGCAGACGAGCAGTACTTC
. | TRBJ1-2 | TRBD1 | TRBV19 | CASSTGQSLPVDYGYTF | TGTGCCAGTAGTACGGGACAGTCTTTGCCCGTAGACTATGGCTACACCTTC
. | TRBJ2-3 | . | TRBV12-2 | CASRLAPGAGVVSTDTQYF | TGTGCAAGTCGCTTAGCTCCAGGAGCGGGAGTAGTTAGCACAGATACGCAGTATTTT
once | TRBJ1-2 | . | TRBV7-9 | CASSPSGGGRSNYGYTF | TGTGCCAGCAGCCCCTCCGGGGGGGGGAGGTCTAACTATGGCTACACCTTC
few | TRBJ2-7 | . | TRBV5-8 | CASSPPTGLGEQYF | TGTGCCAGCAGCCCACCCACAGGGTTAGGCGAGCAGTACTTC
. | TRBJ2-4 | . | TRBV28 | CASSFGVGKNIQYF | TGTGCCAGCAGTTTCGGGGTGGGCAAAAACATTCAGTACTTC
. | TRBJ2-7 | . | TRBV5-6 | CASSPRGFYEQYF | TGTGCCAGCAGCCCCCGGGGCTTCTACGAGCAGTACTTC
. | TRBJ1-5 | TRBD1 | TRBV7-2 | CASSPSEAGQVSPEHF | TGTGCCAGCAGCCCCAGCGAAGCGGGACAGGTTAGTCCGGAGCATTTT